This T cell receptor beta chain was observed in a study of blood T cell repertoires in COVID-19. The data were produced by immunoSEQ multiplex PCR, yet TCRdb's version contains in-frame clones alone and is incomplete. Here the sample spans 300,000 or so clones, roughly nine tenths being singletons. Germline CDR1 SNHLY, CDR2 FYNNEI. V was trimmed by 8 bases and J by 0 bases, leaving 13 bases between them. This CDR3 comprises 14 residues. V is TRBV2 and J is TRBJ1-1, with D unclear. The source is a man aged 55 to 70 who had recovered from COVID-19. The specimen was PBMCs or T cells enriched from blood (not recorded which). CDR3 region: CASRLSTMNTEAFF. The CDR3 bases are TGTGCCAGCCGTCTAAGTACCATGAACACTGAAGCTTTCTTT.